This entry lists 3 T cell receptor beta chains sequenced from one sample in a study of early T cells in non-severe SARS-CoV-2 infection (dated by TCRdb to the early 2020s). The library relied on 5' RACE. Data came from a NextSeq 500. The raw public reads went through TCRdb reprocessing: fastp at Q25, MiXCR clone calling, in-frame beta chains kept. One record per CDR3 amino acid sequence lists the most common genes and DNA. The sample profile shows more than 55,000 distinct CDR3 sequences; 12% of them were found once. Around 4.5% of the sample is in the top ten clones. Sequencing was carried out using whole blood. Source of these receptors: an adult who was a healthcare worker with PCR-confirmed SARS-CoV-2 infection or an uninfected control (not recorded which).

The rearrangement joins TRBV28 to TRBJ1-2, with D perhaps matching TRBD1 (6 bases). Germline CDR1 and CDR2: MDHEN and SYDVKM. The V end was cut by 10 bases, the J end by 5 bases, with 23 bases between. The CDR3 is 15 residues long. CDR3 in DNA: TGTGCCATCCCCTGGGGCAGGGGTGGGCTTTATGGCTACACCTTC. It translates to CAIPWGRGGLYGYTF.

This chain connects TRBV7-2 to TRBJ1-1; D is perhaps TRBD1 (6 bases). V was pared by 1 base and J by 3 bases, with 12 bases between. Germline lookup yields CDR1 SGHTA and CDR2 FQGNSA. The CDR3 loop spans 15 amino acids. In DNA, the CDR3 is TGTGCCAGCAGCTTAGTGGGGGGGCTAGACACTGAAGCTTTCTTT. This codes for CASSLVGGLDTEAFF.

This clonotype was seen at least ten times. This sequence joins TRBV11-2 and TRBJ2-7; 8 bases match TRBD1. The V segment lost 5 bases and the J segment 5 bases; nucleotides outside the gene matches: 8. This CDR3 has 14 residues. Germline V gene sequence: CDR1 SGHAT, CDR2 FQNNGV. In DNA form, the CDR3 reads TGTGCCAGCAGCACAGACAGGGGTCGCAACGAGCAGTACTTC. Translation: CASSTDRGRNEQYF.